This TCR beta chain was obtained from a study of blood T cell repertoires in COVID-19. CDR1 and CDR2 (germline): SGHAT, FQNNGV. V gave up 5 bases and J gave up 3 bases, with 14 bases separating them. This CDR3 contains 14 residues. Produced via immunoSEQ multiplex PCR; TCRdb's table is partial and in-frame only. The repertoire holds about 64,000 clones, with around 90% as singletons. Patients in Seattle were enrolled during active infection, then followed longitudinally. The receptor was isolated from a woman between 55 and 75 years old with COVID-19, enrolled during active disease. The chain links TRBV11-2 to TRBJ2-7; the D gene is possibly TRBD2 (6 bases). Sample: peripheral blood. CDR3 bases: TGTGCCAGCAGCCCCGGGTTAGCGGTCTACGAGCAGTACTTC. Amino acids: CASSPGLAVYEQYF.